This T cell receptor beta chain comes out of a study of blood T cell repertoires in COVID-19. Study-wide background: COVID-19 samples, acute and convalescent, were from the United States, Italy and Spain. Sample material is recorded as cDNA or gDNA derived from T cells, B-cell-depleted T cells, or PBMCs.

Trimming took 3 bases from V and 9 from J, leaving 10 bases between them. The CDR3 length is 13 residues. CDR1 is SGDLS, CDR2 YYNGEE, per germline. Authors' processing steps: Nucleated cell counts were estimated from reference gene primer amplification. The protocol was immunoSEQ multiplex PCR, while the TCRdb copy is restricted to in-frame clones and leaves out a portion. V and J calls and clone size are those listed in that table; D and trimming were worked out from the DNA. The repertoire holds around 230,000 clones, about 81% seen once, with about 9.3% in the top ten. Specimen: PBMCs or T cells enriched from blood (not recorded which). The V and J genes are TRBV9 and TRBJ1-6; D may be TRBD1 (6 bases). The source is a man aged 35 to 55 who had recovered from COVID-19. CDR3 protein: CASSGGGGSPLHF. The CDR3 DNA reads as TGTGCCAGCAGCGGGGGGGGCGGTTCACCCCTCCACTTT.